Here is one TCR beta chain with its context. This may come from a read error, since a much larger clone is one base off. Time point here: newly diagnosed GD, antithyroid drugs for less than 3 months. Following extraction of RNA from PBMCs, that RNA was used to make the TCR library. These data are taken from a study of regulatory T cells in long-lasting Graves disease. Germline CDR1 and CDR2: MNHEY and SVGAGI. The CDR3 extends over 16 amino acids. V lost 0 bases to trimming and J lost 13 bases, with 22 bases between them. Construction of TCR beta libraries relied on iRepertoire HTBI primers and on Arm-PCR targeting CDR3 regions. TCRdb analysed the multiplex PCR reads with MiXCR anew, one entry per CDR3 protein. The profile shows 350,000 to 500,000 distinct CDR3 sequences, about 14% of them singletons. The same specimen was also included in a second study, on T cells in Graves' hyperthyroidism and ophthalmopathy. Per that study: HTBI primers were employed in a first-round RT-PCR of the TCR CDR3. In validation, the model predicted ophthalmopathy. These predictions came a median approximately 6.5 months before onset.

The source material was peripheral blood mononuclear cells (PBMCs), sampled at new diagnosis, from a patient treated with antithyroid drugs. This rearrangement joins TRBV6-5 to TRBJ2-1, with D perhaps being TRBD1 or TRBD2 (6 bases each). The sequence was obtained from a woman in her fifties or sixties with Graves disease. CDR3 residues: CASSYSKGQRRGDQFF. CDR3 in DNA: TGTGCCAGCAGTTACTCGAAAGGACAGCGAAGGGGGGACCAGTTCTTC.